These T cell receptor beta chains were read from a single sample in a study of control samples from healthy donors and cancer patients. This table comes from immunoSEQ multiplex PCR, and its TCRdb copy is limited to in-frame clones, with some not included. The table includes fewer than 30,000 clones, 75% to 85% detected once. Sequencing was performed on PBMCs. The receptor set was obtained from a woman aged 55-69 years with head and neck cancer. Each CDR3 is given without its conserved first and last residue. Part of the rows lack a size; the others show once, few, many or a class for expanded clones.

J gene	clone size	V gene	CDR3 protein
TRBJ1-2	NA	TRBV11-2	ASSLDPLSTVFSSYGYT
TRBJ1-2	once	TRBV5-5	ASSLAPWTGGDGYT
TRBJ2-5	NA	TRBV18	ASSPPSQETQY
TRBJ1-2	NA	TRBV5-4	ASSLEGTGGSYT
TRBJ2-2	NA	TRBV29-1	SVEGAHGELF
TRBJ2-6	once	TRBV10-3	AISESGLGGTGANVLT
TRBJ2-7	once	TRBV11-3	ASSQGGSSSYEQY
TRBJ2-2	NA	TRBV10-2	ASIGAHLAGGELF
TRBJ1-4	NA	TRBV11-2	ASSLGHSEKLF
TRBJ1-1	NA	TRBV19	ASSIPGLGLGTEAF
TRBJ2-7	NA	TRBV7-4	ASPNRRLAGVVYEQY
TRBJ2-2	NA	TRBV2	ASRLEGHAGELF
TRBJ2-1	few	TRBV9	ASSVIPGLAGGPHEQF
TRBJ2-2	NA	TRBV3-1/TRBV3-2	ASSPFGGSGDTGELF
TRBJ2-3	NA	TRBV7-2	ASSLVSGGSTDTQY
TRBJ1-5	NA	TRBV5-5	ASSLEGAGNQPQH
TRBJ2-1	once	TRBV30	AWIGREGPRFDEQF
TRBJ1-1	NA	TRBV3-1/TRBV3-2	ASRHGHLTEAF
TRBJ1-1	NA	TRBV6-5	ASSANSGSTEAF
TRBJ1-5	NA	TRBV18	ASSPRDRDQPQH
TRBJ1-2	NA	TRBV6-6	ASRHRDRDRYGYT
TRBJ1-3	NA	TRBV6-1	ASSEVGVGNTIY
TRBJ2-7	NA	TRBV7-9	ASSFPSGAGGIFEQY
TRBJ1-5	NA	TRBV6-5	ASSYRLDQPQH
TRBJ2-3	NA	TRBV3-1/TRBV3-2	ASSQTGGRADTQY
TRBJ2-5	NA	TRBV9	ASSVGTLLETQY
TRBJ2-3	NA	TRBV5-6	ASSWEGVLTDTQY
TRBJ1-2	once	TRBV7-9	ASSPGTAGYT
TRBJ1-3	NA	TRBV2	ASSGVFGNTIY
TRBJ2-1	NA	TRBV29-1	SVEDPMKNPQF
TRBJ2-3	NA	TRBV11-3	ASSLGGDRGPDTQY